This T cell receptor (beta chain) was found in a study of T cells in Graves' hyperthyroidism and ophthalmopathy. This clonotype was seen ten or more times. Its antigen is undetermined. When ophthalmopathy did not progress within 18 months, Graves' hyperthyroidism was considered stable. PBMCs stemmed from less than 13 ml fresh peripheral blood. Template material for amplifying TCR beta CDR3 regions consisted of RNA transcripts. TCR CDR3 underwent first-round RT-PCR with the HTBI primer set. One entry per CDR3 protein results from TCRdb running MiXCR on the multiplex PCR reads. The profile covers about 480,000 distinct CDR3 sequences, with approximately 15% appearing a single time and roughly 17% taken by the ten largest. CDR1 is MNHEY, CDR2 SMNVEV, per germline (reference sequence). V was cut by 8 bases and J by 7 bases, with 14 bases left in between. The CDR3 totals 12 residues. Study results and caveats: Blood also held most thyroid clonotypes expanded beyond 0.001. Stable hyperthyroidism and ophthalmopathy were separated using 13 V-J signatures.

The sample comprised blood. The receptor was derived from a young woman with Graves' hyperthyroidism. This sequence joins TRBV27 and TRBJ1-1; no reliable D call. CDR3 coding DNA: TGTGCCAGCGGGAGGCCCACCAGTGAAGCTTTCTTT. Translating it yields CASGRPTSEAFF.